The entry that follows covers one TCR beta chain sequence. The data stem from a study of early T cells in non-severe SARS-CoV-2 infection. Germline V gene sequence: CDR1 SQVTM, CDR2 ANQGSEA. The CDR3 is 13 residues long. The V and J ends lost 7 bases and 4 bases, in that order; junction bases with no gene match: 8. TCRdb reprocessed the 5' RACE reads with MiXCR, giving one entry per CDR3 protein. The table lists approximately 22,000 distinct CDR3 sequences, approximately 4.3% of them singletons, with about 5.8% in the top ten. This clonotype was obtained from an adult who was a healthcare worker with PCR-confirmed SARS-CoV-2 infection or an uninfected control (not recorded which). What was sequenced was whole blood. The genes are TRBV29-1 and TRBJ2-3; 7 bases align to TRBD2. The CDR3 DNA sequence: TGCAGCGGCCTACTAGCGAGAGCAGATACGCAGTATTTT. It translates to CSGLLARADTQYF.